A single sample gave rise to the 32 T cell receptor beta chains below, sequenced in a study of blood T cells in healthy people across ages. Then a second PCR, running roughly 6 to 11 cycles, was carried out with a sample-barcoded 5' primer and a J-beta primer mix. MiXCR, applied by TCRdb to the 5' RACE reads, yields one record per CDR3 protein. The sample holds around 1.5 million distinct CDR3 sequences; around 42% are singletons and the top ten take 7% to 9.5%. The sample taken for sequencing was blood. These receptor sequences come from a woman in her late teens or twenties in good health.

This chain joins TRBV21-1 and TRBJ1-2. TRBV21-1 is shown as a pseudogene. The CDR3 is made up of 18 amino acids. The CDR3 DNA reads as TGTGCCAGCAGCAAAGCCGGAGGGGCCATCGGGGGATTCTATGGCTACACCTTC. The encoded protein is CASSKAGGAIGGFYGYTF.

This chain joins TRBV7-9 and TRBJ1-2, with 9 bases fitting TRBD1. After removal of 4 bases from V and 3 bases from J, the junction contained 6 bases not matched to a gene. The CDR3 contains 15 residues. Germline V CDR1 and CDR2: SEHNR, FQNEAQ (reference sequence). Here the CDR3 DNA reads TGTGCCAGCAGCTCCTGGACAGGGGAGCACTATGGCTACACCTTC. This gives the protein CASSSWTGEHYGYTF. The whole variable domain, remainder taken from reference TRBV7-9 and TRBJ1-2, is DTGVSQNPRHKITKRGQNVTFRCDPISEHNRLYWYRQTLGQGPEFLTYFQNEAQLEKSRLLSDRFSAERPKGSFSTLEIQRTEQGDSAMYLCASSSWTGEHYGYTFGSGTRLTVV.

This clonotype was found a few times. The chain recombines TRBV29-1 with TRBJ1-2; D is perhaps TRBD1 (5 bases). V lost 1 base and J lost 2, with 8 bases in between. The germline V gene encodes CDR1 SQVTM and CDR2 ANQGSEA. This CDR3 comprises 13 residues. The chain's CDR3 is CSVEGGVNYGYTF. The CDR3 bases are TGCAGCGTTGAAGGGGGCGTAAACTATGGCTACACCTTC.

The V and J genes are TRBV21-1 and TRBJ2-1; no DNA check was done on the table's D call, TRBD1. TRBV21-1 is designated a pseudogene. The CDR3 contains 12 residues. The CDR3 DNA reads TGTGCCAGCAGCAAAGCCAAGGGGGAGCAGTTCTTC. Residues: CASSKAKGEQFF.

This clonotype was observed a few times. The J gene is TRBJ2-1, the V gene TRBV2, with 7 positions matching TRBD2. This CDR3 is built from 17 residues. Germline V gene lookup returns CDR1 SNHLY and CDR2 FYNNEI. J lost 0 bases, V lost 6 bases, and 11 bases had no gene match. CDR3 region: CASSGPSGGGSYNEQFF. Written as DNA, the CDR3 is TGTGCCAGCAGCGGCCCTAGCGGAGGAGGCTCCTACAATGAGCAGTTCTTC.

The V call is TRBV25-1, the J call TRBJ2-7; unclear D gene. The CDR3 consists of 13 residues. V lost 3 bases, J lost 6 bases, and 12 bases lay in between. The germline CDR1 and CDR2 sequences are MGHDK and SYGVNS. The CDR3: CASSDDGYGEQYF. The CDR3 DNA reads TGTGCCAGCAGTGATGACGGCTATGGCGAGCAGTACTTC.

The chain uses TRBV27 and TRBJ2-5; the match to TRBD1 covers 9 bases. TRBJ2-7 explains the end of the DNA better; the J call may be wrong. There are 13 residues in the CDR3. Germline values: CDR1 MNHEY, CDR2 SMNVEV (reference sequence). CDR3 DNA sequence: TGTGCCAGCAGTGGGACAGGGCTCCGCGAGCAGTACTTC. Residues: CASSGTGLREQYF.

This sequence joins TRBV20-1 and TRBJ2-7; TRBD2 matches at 8 bases. With 3 bases clipped from V and 7 bases from J, the junction kept 17 bases outside the gene matches. This CDR3 comprises 16 residues. Germline V lookup: CDR1 DFQATT, CDR2 SNEGSKA (reference sequence). CDR3 residues: CSAREISGVVLNEQYF. CDR3 coding DNA: TGCAGTGCTAGGGAAATTAGCGGGGTAGTCCTGAATGAGCAGTACTTC.

The V call is TRBV20-1, the J call TRBJ1-2; unclear D gene. Trimming left V 1 base short and J 0 bases short, with 6 bases between. CDR3 length equals 13 residues. Germline CDR1 and CDR2: DFQATT and SNEGSKA (reference sequence). Here the CDR3 reads CSARAEPNYGYTF. Written as DNA, the CDR3 is TGCAGTGCTAGAGCGGAGCCTAACTATGGCTACACCTTC.

The chain carries TRBV25-1 and TRBJ2-5; D is ambiguous. The DNA end lines up better with TRBJ2-7; the J call may be wrong. The CDR3 runs to 12 residues. From germline, CDR1 is MGHDK and CDR2 SYGVNS. The CDR3 spells CASAPYSYEQYF. In nucleotides, the CDR3 is TGTGCCAGTGCGCCATACTCCTACGAGCAGTACTTC.

Comments on this clonotype: An end of the junction does not agree with germline; a read error may underlie this. The J gene is TRBJ1-1, the V gene TRBV18, with a possible D match to TRBD1 (6 bases). Germline values: CDR1 KGHSH, CDR2 LQKENI. This CDR3 has 13 amino acids. The CDR3 protein is CASPPQTGTEAFF. The CDR3 nucleotides read TGTGCCAGCCCACCCCAGACAGGAACTGAAGCTTTCTTT.

This clonotype has only a few counts. The chain links TRBV27 to TRBJ2-5; D may be TRBD2 (7 bases). The V end was cut by 6 bases, the J end by 3 bases, with 17 bases between. The CDR3 length is 15 residues. CDR1 is MNHEY and CDR2 is SMNVEV in the germline V gene (reference sequence). CDR3 protein: CASSDGGPIKETQYF. For the CDR3, the DNA is TGTGCCAGCAGCGACGGGGGGCCGATTAAAGAGACCCAGTACTTC.

Here the CDR3 DNA reads TGTGCCAGCAGTGGGTCTTCGGGGGCGCACAATGAGCAGTACTTC. This gives the protein CASSGSSGAHNEQYF. The chain combines TRBV2 with TRBJ2-1; D could derive from TRBD1 or TRBD2 (6 bases each). The DNA end favors TRBJ2-7, so the J call may be wrong. Looked up from germline, CDR1 is SNHLY and CDR2 is FYNNEI. The CDR3 extends over 15 amino acids.

The rearrangement links TRBV12-5 to TRBJ2-5; 7 nucleotides agree with TRBD1. The CDR3 runs 14 residues. After removal of 4 bases from V and 5 bases from J, the junction contained 7 bases not matched to a gene. Germline V lookup: CDR1 LGHNT, CDR2 FRNRAP. CDR3 amino acids: CASGSTGYDETQYF. DNA of the CDR3: TGTGCTAGTGGTTCGACAGGGTATGATGAGACCCAGTACTTC.

The J gene is TRBJ1-3, the V gene TRBV3-1; 9 bases fit TRBD1. The CDR3 loop spans 16 amino acids. With V trimmed by 3 bases and J by 0 bases, 3 bases remained unmatched. Germline CDR1 LGHDT, CDR2 YNNKEL (reference sequence). The chain's CDR3 is CASSQGQGNSGNTIYF. The DNA of the CDR3 is TGTGCCAGCAGCCAGGGACAGGGAAACTCTGGAAACACCATATATTTT.

The CDR3 DNA sequence: TGTGCCAGCAGCCCCAGCGGGCGTTTGATGTTGTTTTTT. Translation: CASSPSGRLMLFF. This chain uses TRBV11-2 with TRBJ2-2, with D possibly matching TRBD2 (6 bases). CDR3 length: 13 residues. Germline assignment: CDR1 SGHAT and CDR2 FQNNGV. Trimming left V 5 bases short and J 15 bases short, with 19 bases between.

In the case of this clonotype: The junction and the germline gene differ at one end; a read error may be behind it. The chain carries TRBV10-3 and TRBJ2-2, with 7 bases fitting TRBD2. Per the germline V gene, CDR1 is ENHRY and CDR2 is SYGVKD. CDR3 length equals 14 residues. The CDR3 loop reads CAVSAGVNTGELFF. CDR3 DNA sequence: TGTGCCGTCAGTGCGGGGGTGAACACCGGGGAGCTGTTTTTT.

This clonotype was counted only a few times. The rearrangement joins TRBV6-2 or TRBV6-3 to TRBJ2-7, with D perhaps TRBD2 (5 bases). This CDR3 has 14 amino acids. Trimming took 7 bases from V and 0 from J, leaving 13 bases between them. Germline assignment: CDR1 MNHEY and CDR2 SVGEGT. DNA of the CDR3: TGTGCCAGCAAGGTGGCGGGTTTCTCCTACGAGCAGTACTTC. Its protein is CASKVAGFSYEQYF.

The chain carries TRBV12-3 or TRBV12-4 and TRBJ1-5; 11 bases agree with TRBD1. V lost 5 bases and J lost 5; bases outside the gene matches: 14. The CDR3 extends over 18 amino acids. CDR3 protein: CASSTGQGARPGDQPQHF. Here the CDR3 DNA reads TGTGCCAGCAGTACCGGACAGGGGGCAAGGCCCGGTGATCAGCCCCAGCATTTT.

On this clonotype itself: Mismatch with germline at one junction end may stem from a read error. The chain joins TRBV4-1 to TRBJ1-2, with 7 bases identical to TRBD1. This CDR3 has 12 amino acids. CDR1 is MGHRA and CDR2 is YSYEKL in the germline V gene. The CDR3 sequence: CASGQGVYGYTF. CDR3 DNA sequence: TGCGCCAGCGGCCAGGGGGTCTATGGCTACACCTTC.

This chain links TRBV12-5 with TRBJ1-4, with D unclear. V was cut by 1 base and J by 7 bases, with 7 bases left in between. The CDR3 totals 13 residues. Germline V lookup: CDR1 LGHNT, CDR2 FRNRAP. CDR3 protein: CASGLAWGEKLFF. In DNA form, the CDR3 reads TGTGCTAGTGGTTTGGCCTGGGGTGAAAAACTGTTTTTT.

This sequence joins TRBV6-6 and TRBJ1-4; 8 bases are shared with TRBD1. The CDR3 totals 16 residues. Germline CDR1 is MNHNY and CDR2 is SVGAGI (reference sequence). V gave up 6 bases and J gave up 0 bases; unmatched junction bases: 6. CDR3 sequence: CASSLKDRATNEKLFF. The CDR3, as DNA: TGTGCCAGCAGCTTAAAGGACAGGGCAACTAATGAAAAACTGTTTTTT.

The rearrangement links TRBV7-6 to TRBJ2-3, with D maybe TRBD2 (6 bases). Trimming stripped 2 bases from V and 7 bases from J, with 16 bases between. CDR3 length: 15 residues. Germline V gene lookup returns CDR1 SGHVS and CDR2 FNYEAQ. CDR3 nucleotide sequence: TGTGCCAGCAGCTTATCTAGCCCTGCGGGGAATACGCAGTATTTT. This encodes CASSLSSPAGNTQYF.

Note on this clonotype: A read error is possible here, since a much larger clone lies one base away. The gene calls are TRBV4-1 and TRBJ1-6; TRBD1 might be the D (6 bases). This CDR3 comprises 16 residues. The germline V gene encodes CDR1 MGHRA and CDR2 YSYEKL. V shed 8 bases and J shed 4 bases, with 18 bases lying between them. The CDR3 protein is CASRGNRVIYNSPLHF. DNA of the CDR3: TGCGCCAGCCGAGGAAACAGGGTGATTTATAATTCACCCCTCCACTTT.

The rearrangement uses TRBV20-1 and TRBJ1-1; D uncertain. Trimming removed 3 bases from V and 0 bases from J, with 23 bases in between. The CDR3 runs 18 residues. The V gene's germline CDR1 is DFQATT and CDR2 SNEGSKA (reference sequence). The CDR3: CSARTGPSVRIMNTEAFF. The CDR3, as DNA: TGCAGTGCTAGGACCGGGCCCAGCGTAAGAATCATGAACACTGAAGCTTTCTTT.

The chain has TRBV7-8 and TRBJ1-2; D call uncertain. Germline V CDR1 and CDR2: SGHVS, FQNEAQ. The CDR3 is 15 residues long. The germline V and J ends were trimmed by 2 bases and 0 bases, with 10 bases remaining between them. The CDR3 nucleotides read TGTGCCAGCAGCTTACTGCAGGAACCTAACTATGGCTACACCTTC. Translation: CASSLLQEPNYGYTF.

The chain uses TRBV10-1 and TRBJ1-1; no reliable D call. This CDR3 contains 10 residues. Germline CDR1 and CDR2: WNHNN and SYGVQD (reference sequence). The V gene lost 7 bases and the J gene lost 13 bases, with 13 bases spanning the gap. CDR3 residues: CASTEIRSFF. The CDR3 DNA reads TGCGCCAGCACCGAAATACGGAGTTTCTTT.

This clonotype has just one count. V is TRBV7-2 and J is TRBJ1-4, with 12 bases lining up with TRBD1. The V and J ends lost 6 bases and 4 bases, in that order; junction bases with no gene match: 15. Per the germline V gene, CDR1 is SGHTA and CDR2 is FQGNSA. CDR3 size: 19 residues. DNA for the CDR3: TGTGCCAGCAGGCAGGGGTCCCCGGGACAGGGGGCAATTAATGAAAAACTGTTTTTT. Protein sequence: CASRQGSPGQGAINEKLFF.

The CDR3 here is CASSPPSGPSQRAQYF. The CDR3 region has the DNA TGTGCCAGCTCACCACCGAGCGGACCTTCACAGAGGGCGCAGTATTTT. The V gene is TRBV18, the J gene TRBJ2-3; D may be TRBD2 (5 bases). V was shortened by 0 bases and J by 10 bases, with 20 bases between the two germline ends. Germline lookup yields CDR1 KGHSH and CDR2 LQKENI. CDR3 size: 16 residues.

V is TRBV11-2 and J is TRBJ2-2; 11 bases line up with TRBD1. Trimming removed 4 bases from V and 6 bases from J; junction bases left unmatched: 7. The CDR3 contains 16 residues. The germline gives CDR1 SGHAT, CDR2 FQNNGV. The CDR3 bases are TGTGCCAGCAGCTCGCTAGGACAGGGGGCGGCCGGGGAGCTGTTTTTT. The encoded protein is CASSSLGQGAAGELFF.

In this sample, this clonotype turned up a few times. V gene TRBV3-1 combines with J gene TRBJ2-3; D unclear. The CDR3 totals 14 residues. Per the germline V gene, CDR1 is LGHDT and CDR2 is YNNKEL (reference sequence). V shed 1 base and J shed 2 bases, with 7 bases lying between them. This CDR3 reads CASSQAGYTDTQYF. CDR3 DNA: TGTGCCAGCAGCCAAGCTGGGTACACAGATACGCAGTATTTT.

The CDR3 DNA reads TGCGCCAGCAGCCCTCGAGTGGGGAGCACAGATACGCAGTATTTT. This encodes CASSPRVGSTDTQYF. The V gene is TRBV4-1, the J gene TRBJ2-3; no clear D. The germline CDR1 and CDR2 sequences are MGHRA and YSYEKL. The CDR3 covers 15 residues. V lost 4 bases and J 0 bases, leaving 11 bases between the germline ends.